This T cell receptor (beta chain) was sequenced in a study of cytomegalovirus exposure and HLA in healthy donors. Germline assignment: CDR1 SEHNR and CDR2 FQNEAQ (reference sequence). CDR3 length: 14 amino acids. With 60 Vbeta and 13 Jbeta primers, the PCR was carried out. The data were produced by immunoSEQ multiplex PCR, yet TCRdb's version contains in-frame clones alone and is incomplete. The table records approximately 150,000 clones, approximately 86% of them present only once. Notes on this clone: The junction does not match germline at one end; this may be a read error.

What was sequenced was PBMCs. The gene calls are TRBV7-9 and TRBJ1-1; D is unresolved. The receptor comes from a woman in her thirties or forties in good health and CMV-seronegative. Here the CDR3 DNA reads TGTTCCAGCAGTCCCGGTCTCATGAACACTGAAGCTTTCTTT. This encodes CSSSPGLMNTEAFF.